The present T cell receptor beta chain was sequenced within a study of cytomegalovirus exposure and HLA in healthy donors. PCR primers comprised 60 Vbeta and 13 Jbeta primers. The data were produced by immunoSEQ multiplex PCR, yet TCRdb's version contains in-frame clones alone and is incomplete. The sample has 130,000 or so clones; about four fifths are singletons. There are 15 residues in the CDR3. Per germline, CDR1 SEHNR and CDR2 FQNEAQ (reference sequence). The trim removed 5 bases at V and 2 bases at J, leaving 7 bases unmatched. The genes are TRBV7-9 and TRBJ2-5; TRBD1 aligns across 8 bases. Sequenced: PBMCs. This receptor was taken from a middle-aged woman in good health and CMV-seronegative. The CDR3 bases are TGTGCCAGCAGCCTTGACAGGGGATGGCAAGAGACCCAGTACTTC. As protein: CASSLDRGWQETQYF.